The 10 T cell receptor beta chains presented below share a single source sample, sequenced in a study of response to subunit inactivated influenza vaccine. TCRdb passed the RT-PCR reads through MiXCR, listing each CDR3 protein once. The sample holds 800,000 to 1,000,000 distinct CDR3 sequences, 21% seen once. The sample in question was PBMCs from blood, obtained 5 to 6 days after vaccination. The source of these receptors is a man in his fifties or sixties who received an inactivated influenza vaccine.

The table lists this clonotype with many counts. The CDR3 loop reads CASRRTGSSETQYF. The CDR3, as DNA: TGTGCCAGCAGGCGGACAGGGTCGTCAGAGACCCAGTACTTC. The V call is TRBV7-2, the J call TRBJ2-5; 8 bases line up with TRBD1. The CDR3 has 14 residues. With V trimmed by 6 bases and J by 4 bases, 7 bases remained unmatched. CDR1 SGHTA and CDR2 FQGNSA come from the germline V gene.

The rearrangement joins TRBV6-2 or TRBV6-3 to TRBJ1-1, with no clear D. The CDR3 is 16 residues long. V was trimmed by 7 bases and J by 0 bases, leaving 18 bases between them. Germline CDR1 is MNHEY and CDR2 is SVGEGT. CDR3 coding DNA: TGTGCCAGCAACAAAAGGCCAGAGGTGGTGAACACTGAAGCTTTCTTT. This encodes CASNKRPEVVNTEAFF.

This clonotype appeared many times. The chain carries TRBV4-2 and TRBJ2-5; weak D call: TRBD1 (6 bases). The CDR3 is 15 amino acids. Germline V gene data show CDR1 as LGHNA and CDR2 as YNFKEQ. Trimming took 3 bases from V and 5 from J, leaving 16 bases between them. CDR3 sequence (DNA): TGTGCCAGCAGCCAGGAAAGCGGCAGGGGTGAGACCCAGTACTTC. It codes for CASSQESGRGETQYF.

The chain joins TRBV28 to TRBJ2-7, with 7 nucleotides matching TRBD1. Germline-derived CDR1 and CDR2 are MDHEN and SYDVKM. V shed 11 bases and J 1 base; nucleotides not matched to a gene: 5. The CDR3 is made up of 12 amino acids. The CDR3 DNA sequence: TGTGCCGTTAAGGGACAGTCCTACGAGCAGTACTTC. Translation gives CAVKGQSYEQYF.

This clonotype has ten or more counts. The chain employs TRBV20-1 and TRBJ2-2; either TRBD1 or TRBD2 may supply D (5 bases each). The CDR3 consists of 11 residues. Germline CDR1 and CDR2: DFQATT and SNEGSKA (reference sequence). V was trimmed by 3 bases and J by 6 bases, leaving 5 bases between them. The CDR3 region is CSARGAGELFF. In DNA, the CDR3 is TGCAGTGCTAGGGGGGCCGGGGAGCTGTTTTTT.

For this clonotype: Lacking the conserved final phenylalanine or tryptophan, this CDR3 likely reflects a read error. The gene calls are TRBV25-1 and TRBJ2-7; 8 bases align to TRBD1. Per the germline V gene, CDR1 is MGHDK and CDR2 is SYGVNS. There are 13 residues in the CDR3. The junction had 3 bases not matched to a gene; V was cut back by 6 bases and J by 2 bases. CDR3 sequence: CASRGQVPYEQYL. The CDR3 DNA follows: TGTGCCAGCAGGGGACAGGTGCCCTACGAGCAGTACCTC.

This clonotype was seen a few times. The CDR3 DNA follows: TGCGCCAGCAGCTTGTTCGGGCGGGGGAGACAAGAGACCCAGTACTTC. Translated, it gives CASSLFGRGRQETQYF. The chain uses TRBV5-1 and TRBJ2-5; 7 bases agree with TRBD2. The CDR3 loop spans 16 amino acids. Germline CDR1 reads SGHRS; CDR2 reads YFSETQ. With 1 base clipped from V and 2 bases from J, the junction kept 8 bases outside the gene matches.

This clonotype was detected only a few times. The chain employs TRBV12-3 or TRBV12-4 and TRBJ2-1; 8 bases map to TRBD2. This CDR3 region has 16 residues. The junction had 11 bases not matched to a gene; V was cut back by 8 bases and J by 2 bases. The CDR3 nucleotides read TGTGCCAGCCTTCGCCCCGGGGGGGTCACCTACAATGAGCAGTTCTTC. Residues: CASLRPGGVTYNEQFF.

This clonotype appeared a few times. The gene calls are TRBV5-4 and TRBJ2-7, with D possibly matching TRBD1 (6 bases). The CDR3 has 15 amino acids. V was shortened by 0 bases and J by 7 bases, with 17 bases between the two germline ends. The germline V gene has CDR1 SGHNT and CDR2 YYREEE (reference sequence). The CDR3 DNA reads TGTGCCAGCAGCTTGGGTACCAGCAAAAGGGGGGAGCAGTACTTC. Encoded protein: CASSLGTSKRGEQYF.

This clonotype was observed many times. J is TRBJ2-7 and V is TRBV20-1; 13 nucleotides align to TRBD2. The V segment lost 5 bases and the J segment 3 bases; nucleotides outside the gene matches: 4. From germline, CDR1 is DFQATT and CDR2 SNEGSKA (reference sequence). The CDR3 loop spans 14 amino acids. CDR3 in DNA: TGCAGTGCTTACCGACTAGCGGGAGGCTACGAGCAGTACTTC. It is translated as CSAYRLAGGYEQYF.